The source of this TCR beta chain is a study of blood T cells in healthy people across ages. The overall study: Per two T cells, about one barcoded beta molecule was captured through template switching.

CDR1 is KGHSY and CDR2 is FQNENV in the germline V gene. The CDR3 length is 14 residues. Trimming removed 2 bases from V and 6 bases from J; junction bases left unmatched: 5. The use of a sample-barcoded 5' primer and a J-beta primer mix characterized a second PCR of about 7 to 12 cycles. One entry per CDR3 protein results from TCRdb running MiXCR on the 5' RACE reads. The table has 550,000 to 600,000 distinct CDR3 sequences, 40% to 55% seen once. Donors ranged from roughly 6 to 90 years old and were healthy Caucasians in Russia. Isolation yielded PBMCs, at least 7 million per sample, in every case. Samples each had at least 5.5 micrograms of total RNA extracted.

The sequence came from a man older than 75 in good health. The sequencing input was blood. The V gene is TRBV16, the J gene TRBJ1-2; TRBD1 matches at 8 bases. CDR3 amino acids: CASSQTDRVHGYTF. CDR3 sequence (DNA): TGTGCCAGCAGCCAAACGGACAGGGTACATGGCTACACCTTC.